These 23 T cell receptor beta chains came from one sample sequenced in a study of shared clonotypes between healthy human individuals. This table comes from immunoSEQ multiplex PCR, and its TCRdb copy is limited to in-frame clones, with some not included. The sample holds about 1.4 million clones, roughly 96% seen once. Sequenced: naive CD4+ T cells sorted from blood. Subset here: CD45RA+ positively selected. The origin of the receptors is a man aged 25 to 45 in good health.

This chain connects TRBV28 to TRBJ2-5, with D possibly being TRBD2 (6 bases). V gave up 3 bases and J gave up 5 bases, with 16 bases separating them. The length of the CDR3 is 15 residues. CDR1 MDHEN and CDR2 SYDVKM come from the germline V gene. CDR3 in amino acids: CASSFASAPLETQYF. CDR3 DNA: TGTGCCAGCAGTTTTGCTAGCGCGCCGCTGGAGACCCAGTACTTC.

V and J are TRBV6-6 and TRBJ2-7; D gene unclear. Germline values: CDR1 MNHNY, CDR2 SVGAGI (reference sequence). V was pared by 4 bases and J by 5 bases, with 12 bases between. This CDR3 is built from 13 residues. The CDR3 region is CASSLSRGDEQYF. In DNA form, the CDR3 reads TGTGCCAGCAGTTTAAGCAGAGGTGACGAGCAGTACTTC.

CDR3 sequence: CASSVGTGGTEAFF. The CDR3 nucleotides read TGCGCCAGCAGCGTGGGGACAGGGGGCACTGAAGCTTTCTTT. The chain uses TRBV5-1 and TRBJ1-1, with 11 bases identical to TRBD1. Losses at the gene ends were 4 bases for V and 4 bases for J; bases not matched to a gene: 3. The CDR3 totals 14 residues. CDR1 is SGHRS and CDR2 is YFSETQ in the germline V gene.

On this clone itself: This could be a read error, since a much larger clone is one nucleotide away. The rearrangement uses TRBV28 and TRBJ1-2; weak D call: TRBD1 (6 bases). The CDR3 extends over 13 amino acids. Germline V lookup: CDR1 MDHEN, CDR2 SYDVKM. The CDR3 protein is CASSFPLDSLPSF. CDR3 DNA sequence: TGTGCCAGCAGTTTCCCGCTGGACAGTCTGCCCTCCTTC.

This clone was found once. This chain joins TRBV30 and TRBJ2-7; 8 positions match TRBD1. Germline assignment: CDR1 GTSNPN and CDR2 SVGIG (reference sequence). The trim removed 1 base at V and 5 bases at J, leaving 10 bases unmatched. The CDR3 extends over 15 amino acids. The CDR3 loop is CAWSATGAIPDEQYF. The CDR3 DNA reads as TGTGCCTGGAGTGCGACAGGGGCGATTCCGGACGAGCAGTACTTC.

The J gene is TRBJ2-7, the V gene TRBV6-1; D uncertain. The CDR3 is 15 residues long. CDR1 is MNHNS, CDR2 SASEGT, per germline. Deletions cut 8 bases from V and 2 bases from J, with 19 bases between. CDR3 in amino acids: CASAWPSAGTYEQYF. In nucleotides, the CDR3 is TGTGCCAGCGCATGGCCAAGTGCTGGTACCTACGAGCAGTACTTC.

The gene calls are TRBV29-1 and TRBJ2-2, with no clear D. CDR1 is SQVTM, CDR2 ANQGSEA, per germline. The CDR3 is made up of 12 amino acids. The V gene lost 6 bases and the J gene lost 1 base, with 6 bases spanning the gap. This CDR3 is CSVLMNTGELFF. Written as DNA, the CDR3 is TGCAGCGTACTCATGAACACCGGGGAGCTGTTTTTT.

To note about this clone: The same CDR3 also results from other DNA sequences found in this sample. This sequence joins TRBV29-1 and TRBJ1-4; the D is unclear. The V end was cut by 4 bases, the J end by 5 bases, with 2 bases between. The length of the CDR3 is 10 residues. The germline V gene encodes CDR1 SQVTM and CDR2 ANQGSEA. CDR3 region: CSVANEKLFF. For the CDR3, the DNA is TGCAGCGTTGCGAATGAAAAACTGTTTTTT. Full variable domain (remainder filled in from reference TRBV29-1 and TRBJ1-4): SAVISQKPSRDICQRGTSLTIQCQVDSQVTMMFWYRQQPGQSLTLIATANQGSEATYESGFVIDKFPISRPNLTFSTLTVSNMSPEDSSIYLCSVANEKLFFGSGTQLSVL.

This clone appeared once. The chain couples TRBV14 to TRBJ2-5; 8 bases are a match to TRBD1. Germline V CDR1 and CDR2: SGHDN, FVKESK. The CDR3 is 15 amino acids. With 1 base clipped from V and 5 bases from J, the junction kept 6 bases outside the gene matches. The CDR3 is CASSQVQGAQETQYF. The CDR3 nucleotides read TGTGCCAGCAGCCAAGTTCAGGGGGCGCAGGAGACCCAGTACTTC. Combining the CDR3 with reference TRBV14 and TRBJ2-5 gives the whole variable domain EAGVTQFPSHSVIEKGQTVTLRCDPISGHDNLYWYRRVMGKEIKFLLHFVKESKQDESGMPNNRFLAERTGGTYSTLKVQPAELEDSGVYFCASSQVQGAQETQYFGPGTRLLVL.

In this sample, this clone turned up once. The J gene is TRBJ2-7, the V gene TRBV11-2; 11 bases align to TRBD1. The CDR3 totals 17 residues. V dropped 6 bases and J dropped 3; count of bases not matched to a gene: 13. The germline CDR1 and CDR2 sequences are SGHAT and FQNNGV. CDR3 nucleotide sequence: TGTGCCAGCAGTCGTTCAGCCGGAGGGACAGGGGGCTACGAGCAGTACTTC. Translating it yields CASSRSAGGTGGYEQYF.

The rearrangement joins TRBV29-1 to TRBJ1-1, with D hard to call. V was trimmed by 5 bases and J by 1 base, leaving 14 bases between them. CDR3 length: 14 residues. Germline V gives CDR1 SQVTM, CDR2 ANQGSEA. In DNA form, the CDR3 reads TGCAGCGTTCTAGCCGGGAGCTCGAACACTGAAGCTTTCTTT. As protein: CSVLAGSSNTEAFF.

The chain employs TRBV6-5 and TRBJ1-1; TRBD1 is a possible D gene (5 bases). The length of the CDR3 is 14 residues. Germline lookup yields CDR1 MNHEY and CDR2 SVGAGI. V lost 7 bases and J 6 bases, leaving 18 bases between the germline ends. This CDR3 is CASNTQGRGSEAFF. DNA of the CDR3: TGTGCCAGCAATACCCAAGGAAGGGGTTCTGAAGCTTTCTTT.

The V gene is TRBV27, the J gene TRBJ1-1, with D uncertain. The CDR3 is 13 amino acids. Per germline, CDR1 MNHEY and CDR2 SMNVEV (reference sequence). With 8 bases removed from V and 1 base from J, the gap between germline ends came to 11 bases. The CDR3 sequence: CASGEQQNTEAFF. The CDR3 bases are TGTGCCAGCGGTGAACAGCAGAACACTGAAGCTTTCTTT.

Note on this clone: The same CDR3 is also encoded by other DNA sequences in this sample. DNA of the CDR3: TGTGCCAGCAGCCGGGACAGGGCTAACTATGGCTACACCTTC. Protein product: CASSRDRANYGYTF. The chain combines TRBV6-5 with TRBJ1-2; 9 bases align to TRBD1. The CDR3 totals 14 residues. Germline-derived CDR1 and CDR2 are MNHEY and SVGAGI. V lost 6 bases and J lost 0; bases outside the gene matches: 2.

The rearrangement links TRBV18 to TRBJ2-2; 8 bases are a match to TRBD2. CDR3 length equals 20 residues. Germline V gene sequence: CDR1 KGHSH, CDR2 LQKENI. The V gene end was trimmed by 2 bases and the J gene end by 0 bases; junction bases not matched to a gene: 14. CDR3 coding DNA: TGTGCCAGCTCACCATGGGAGGGGAGCAGCGGGAGACCGAACACCGGGGAGCTGTTTTTT. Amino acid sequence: CASSPWEGSSGRPNTGELFF.

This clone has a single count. CDR3 sequence reads: CASSPGRGNEQFF. The CDR3, as DNA: TGTGCCAGCAGCCCCGGGAGGGGAAATGAGCAGTTCTTC. This chain links TRBV9 with TRBJ2-1; 8 bases match TRBD2. V shed 4 bases, J shed 7 bases, and the junction held 4 bases outside the gene matches. The CDR3 spans 13 residues. Germline V gives CDR1 SGDLS, CDR2 YYNGEE. Complete variable domain (other parts from reference TRBV9 and TRBJ2-1): DSGVTQTPKHLITATGQRVTLRCSPRSGDLSVYWYQQSLDQGLQFLIQYYNGEERAKGNILERFSAQQFPDLHSELNLSSLELGDSALYFCASSPGRGNEQFFGPGTRLTVL.

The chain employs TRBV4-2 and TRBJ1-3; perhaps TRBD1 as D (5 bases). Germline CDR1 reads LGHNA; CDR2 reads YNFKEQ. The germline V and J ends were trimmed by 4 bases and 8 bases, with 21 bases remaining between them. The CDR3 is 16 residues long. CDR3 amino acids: CASSPPRAGNADTIYF. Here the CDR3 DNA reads TGTGCCAGCAGCCCACCAAGGGCAGGGAATGCGGACACCATATATTTT.

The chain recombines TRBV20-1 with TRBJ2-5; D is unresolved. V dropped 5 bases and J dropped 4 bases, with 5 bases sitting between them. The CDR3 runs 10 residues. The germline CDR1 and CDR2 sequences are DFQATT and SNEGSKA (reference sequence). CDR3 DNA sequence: TGCAGTGCTCTTCCAGAGACCCAGTACTTC. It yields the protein CSALPETQYF.

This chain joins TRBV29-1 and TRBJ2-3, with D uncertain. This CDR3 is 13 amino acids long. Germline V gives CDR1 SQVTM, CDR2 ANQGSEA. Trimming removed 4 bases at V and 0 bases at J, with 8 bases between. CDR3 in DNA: TGCAGCGTTGGTAGGGCTAGCACAGATACGCAGTATTTT. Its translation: CSVGRASTDTQYF.

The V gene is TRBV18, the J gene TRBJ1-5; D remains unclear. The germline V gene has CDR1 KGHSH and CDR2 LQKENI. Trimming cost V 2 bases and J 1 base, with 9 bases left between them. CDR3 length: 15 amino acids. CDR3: CASSPWRESNQPQHF. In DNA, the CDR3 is TGTGCCAGCTCACCATGGAGGGAAAGCAATCAGCCCCAGCATTTT.

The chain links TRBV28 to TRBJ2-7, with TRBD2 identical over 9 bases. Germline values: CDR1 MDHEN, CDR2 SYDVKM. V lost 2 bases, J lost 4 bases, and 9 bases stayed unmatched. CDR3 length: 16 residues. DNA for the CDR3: TGTGCCAGCAGTTTAGTTTCCGGGACTAGCACTTACGAGCAGTACTTC. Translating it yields CASSLVSGTSTYEQYF.

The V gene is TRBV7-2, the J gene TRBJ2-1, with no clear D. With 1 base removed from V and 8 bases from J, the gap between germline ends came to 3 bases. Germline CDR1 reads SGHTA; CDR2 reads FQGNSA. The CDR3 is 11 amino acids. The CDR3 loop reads CASSLEDEQFF. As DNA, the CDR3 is TGTGCCAGCAGCTTAGAGGATGAGCAGTTCTTC.

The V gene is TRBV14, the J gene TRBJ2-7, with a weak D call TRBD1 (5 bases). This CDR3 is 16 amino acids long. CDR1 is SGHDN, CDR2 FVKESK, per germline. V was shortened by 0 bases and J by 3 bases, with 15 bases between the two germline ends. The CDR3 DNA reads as TGTGCCAGCAGCCAAGATATCAGGGCTAGTAGCTACGAGCAGTACTTC. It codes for CASSQDIRASSYEQYF.